The next 20 T cell receptor beta chains were all read from a single sample in a study of blood T cell repertoires in COVID-19. The data were produced by immunoSEQ multiplex PCR, yet TCRdb's version contains in-frame clones alone and is incomplete. The sample lists about 300,000 clones, around nine tenths occurring once. Specimen: PBMCs or T cells enriched from blood (not recorded which). These receptors originate from a woman aged 18-30 years who had recovered from COVID-19.

The chain links TRBV15 to TRBJ1-1; D call uncertain. V was pared by 5 bases and J by 0 bases, with 13 bases between. The germline CDR1 and CDR2 sequences are LNHNV and YYDKDF (reference sequence). The CDR3 runs 15 residues. The CDR3 here is CATSASRVVNTEAFF. CDR3 nucleotide sequence: TGTGCCACCAGCGCCAGTCGGGTGGTGAACACTGAAGCTTTCTTT.

This chain links TRBV27 with TRBJ2-2, with no clear D. V lost 6 bases, J lost 0 bases, and 14 bases lay in between. CDR3 length equals 16 residues. The V gene's germline CDR1 is MNHEY and CDR2 SMNVEV (reference sequence). The DNA for the CDR3 is TGTGCCAGCAGCAACTTTCGGAGCGCGAACACCGGGGAGCTGTTTTTT. Translating gives CASSNFRSANTGELFF.

This chain joins TRBV7-9 and TRBJ2-3; the D gene is possibly TRBD1 (6 bases). Looked up from germline, CDR1 is SEHNR and CDR2 is FQNEAQ (reference sequence). V lost 5 bases and J 2 bases, leaving 20 bases between the germline ends. This CDR3 is 17 amino acids long. The CDR3 sequence is CASSGDNKAAITDTQYF. DNA for the CDR3: TGTGCCAGCAGCGGGGACAACAAGGCCGCCATCACAGATACGCAGTATTTT.

This clone was seen only once. The J gene is TRBJ1-2, the V gene TRBV4-2, with 7 bases identical to TRBD1. Germline trimming cut 4 bases from V and 4 bases from J; bases unmatched to any gene: 6. Germline assignment: CDR1 LGHNA and CDR2 YNFKEQ. The CDR3 runs to 14 residues. The CDR3: CASSPAQGVYGYTF. The CDR3 DNA sequence: TGTGCCAGCAGCCCCGCCCAGGGGGTCTATGGCTACACCTTC.

V gene TRBV27 combines with J gene TRBJ1-1; a weak D match, TRBD1 (5 bases). V was clipped by 6 bases and J by 5 bases, with 13 bases between them. This CDR3 has 13 residues. The germline CDR1 and CDR2 sequences are MNHEY and SMNVEV (reference sequence). In nucleotides, the CDR3 is TGTGCCAGCAGGAACAGGATTTGGACTGAAGCTTTCTTT. Amino acid sequence: CASRNRIWTEAFF.

The V call is TRBV6-6, the J call TRBJ1-2, with D possibly matching TRBD1 (5 bases). V lost 5 bases to trimming and J lost 2 bases, with 15 bases between them. CDR1 and CDR2 (germline): MNHNY, SVGAGI (reference sequence). The CDR3 covers 15 residues. The CDR3 loop reads CASSRGGVENYGYTF. The CDR3, as DNA: TGTGCCAGCAGTCGGGGGGGAGTCGAAAACTATGGCTACACCTTC.

The rearrangement links TRBV7-3 to TRBJ2-1; TRBD2 matches 11 bases. CDR1 is SGHTA and CDR2 is FQGTGA in the germline V gene. Germline trimming cut 5 bases from V and 3 bases from J; bases unmatched to any gene: 3. This CDR3 is 15 amino acids long. Written as DNA, the CDR3 is TGTGCCAGCAGCCGTACTAGCGGGAGCTACAATGAGCAGTTCTTC. Translating gives CASSRTSGSYNEQFF. The variable domain in full, with the rest retrieved from reference TRBV7-3 and TRBJ2-1, is GAGVSQTPSNKVTEKGKYVELRCDPISGHTALYWYRQSLGQGPEFLIYFQGTGAADDSGLPNDRFFAVRPEGSVSTLKIQRTERGDSAVYLCASSRTSGSYNEQFFGPGTRLTVL.

The rearrangement uses TRBV5-6 and TRBJ2-5; maybe TRBD2 (6 bases). Trimming took 4 bases from V and 5 from J, leaving 18 bases between them. The CDR3 length is 15 residues. Per germline, CDR1 SGHDT and CDR2 YYEEEE. The CDR3 sequence is CASSRVESGGETQYF. CDR3 nucleotides: TGTGCCAGCAGCCGTGTGGAATCCGGGGGTGAGACCCAGTACTTC.

The V gene is TRBV27, the J gene TRBJ2-3, with 7 bases fitting TRBD2. Germline trimming cut 9 bases from V and 2 bases from J; bases unmatched to any gene: 14. Germline V gives CDR1 MNHEY, CDR2 SMNVEV (reference sequence). The CDR3 totals 16 residues. CDR3 nucleotides: TGTGCCAGTAAAAATGCCTTTAGCGGGTACACAGATACGCAGTATTTT. Translated: CASKNAFSGYTDTQYF.

The chain uses TRBV4-1 and TRBJ1-1; maybe TRBD1 (5 bases). The CDR3 extends over 13 amino acids. The V gene lost 8 bases and the J gene lost 8 bases, with 18 bases spanning the gap. The V gene's germline CDR1 is MGHRA and CDR2 YSYEKL. This chain's CDR3 is CASARAPQREAFF. As DNA, the CDR3 is TGCGCCAGCGCCAGGGCGCCGCAGAGGGAAGCTTTCTTT.

In DNA form, the CDR3 reads TGTGCCAGCAGGGACCCGGGGGGCCCAAACACCGGGGAGCTGTTTTTT. This translates into CASRDPGGPNTGELFF. J is TRBJ2-2 and V is TRBV27; D possibly corresponds to TRBD2 (7 bases). Trimming cost V 6 bases and J 2 bases, with 16 bases left between them. CDR3 length: 16 amino acids. Germline values: CDR1 MNHEY, CDR2 SMNVEV (reference sequence).

The chain uses TRBV19 and TRBJ1-2; TRBD1 matches 9 bases. The CDR3 runs 13 residues. With 7 bases clipped from V and 5 bases from J, the junction kept 5 bases outside the gene matches. Germline V gene lookup returns CDR1 LNHDA and CDR2 SQIVND (reference sequence). The CDR3 DNA is TGTGCCAGTACCCCGGGACAGGGTTATGGCTACACCTTC. Its protein product is CASTPGQGYGYTF. Based on the CDR3 plus reference TRBV19 and TRBJ1-2, the full variable domain is DGGITQSPKYLFRKEGQNVTLSCEQNLNHDAMYWYRQDPGQGLRLIYYSQIVNDFQKGDIAEGYSVSREKKESFPLTVTSAQKNPTAFYLCASTPGQGYGYTFGSGTRLTVV.

For the CDR3, the DNA is TGTGCCATCAGTGGGGGGCCCCTCTATGAGCAGTTCTTC. This encodes CAISGGPLYEQFF. The chain carries TRBV10-3 and TRBJ2-1, with D perhaps matching TRBD1 (6 bases). The CDR3 runs to 13 residues. The V gene's germline CDR1 is ENHRY and CDR2 SYGVKD. Trimming pared 4 bases from V and 8 bases from J, leaving 12 bases between.

This clone was seen a single time. This chain uses TRBV3-1 (or the pseudogene TRBV3-2) with TRBJ2-5, with D possibly being TRBD1 (5 bases). Germline-derived CDR1 and CDR2 are LGHDT and YNNKEL (reference sequence). The CDR3 sequence is 19 residues long. V lost 4 bases and J 5 bases, leaving 29 bases between the germline ends. The CDR3 DNA follows: TGTGCCAGCAGCCTCACCAACAACTGGGGCAGGGCCCCCTGGGAGACCCAGTACTTC. Protein: CASSLTNNWGRAPWETQYF.

The chain couples TRBV20-1 to TRBJ1-6, with a possible D match to TRBD1 (6 bases). Per germline, CDR1 DFQATT and CDR2 SNEGSKA (reference sequence). The CDR3 loop spans 14 amino acids. The V gene lost 3 bases and the J gene lost 2 bases, with 8 bases spanning the gap. The CDR3 DNA follows: TGCAGTGCTAGTGGACAGACCTATAATTCACCCCTCCACTTT. Encoded protein: CSASGQTYNSPLHF.

This chain links TRBV11-2 with TRBJ2-1; 8 nucleotides match TRBD2. This CDR3 comprises 15 residues. Germline-derived CDR1 and CDR2 are SGHAT and FQNNGV. Losses at the gene ends were 1 base for V and 12 bases for J; bases not matched to a gene: 11. CDR3 protein: CASSLARREGVGQFF. The CDR3 DNA is TGTGCCAGCAGCTTAGCCCGACGGGAGGGAGTAGGGCAGTTCTTC.

The chain combines TRBV3-1 (or the pseudogene TRBV3-2) with TRBJ2-5, with TRBD1 identical over 11 bases. This CDR3 has 15 amino acids. CDR1 is LGHDT and CDR2 is YNNKEL in the germline V gene (reference sequence). V shed 0 bases, J shed 5 bases, and the junction held 2 bases outside the gene matches. The CDR3 bases are TGTGCCAGCAGCCAAGAGGACAGGGGGCTGGAGACCCAGTACTTC. As protein: CASSQEDRGLETQYF.

The rearrangement links TRBV10-2 to TRBJ1-2, with 11 bases lining up with TRBD1. The ends lost 6 bases at V and 6 bases at J; junction bases unmatched: 6. The CDR3 is 14 residues long. Germline-derived CDR1 and CDR2 are WSHSY and SAAADI. The CDR3 reads CASRAGQGADGYTF. In nucleotides, the CDR3 is TGCGCCAGCAGGGCCGGACAGGGGGCCGATGGCTACACCTTC.

This rearrangement joins TRBV7-9 to TRBJ2-7, with 10 bases lining up with TRBD2. J gave up 4 bases and V 5 bases, and 8 bases lay outside the gene matches. Germline values: CDR1 SEHNR, CDR2 FQNEAQ (reference sequence). This CDR3 spans 15 amino acids. The CDR3 DNA is TGTGCCAGCAGCGCTTCTAGCGGGAGATCGTACGAGCAGTACTTC. Its protein is CASSASSGRSYEQYF.

The J gene is TRBJ2-2, the V gene TRBV18, with TRBD1 matching 8 bases. The V gene's germline CDR1 is KGHSH and CDR2 LQKENI. Trimming took 3 bases from V and 1 from J; bases not matched to a gene: 4. CDR3 length equals 16 residues. The chain's CDR3 is CASSPRGTGNTGELFF. In DNA form, the CDR3 reads TGTGCCAGCTCACCCAGGGGGACAGGGAACACCGGGGAGCTGTTTTTT.